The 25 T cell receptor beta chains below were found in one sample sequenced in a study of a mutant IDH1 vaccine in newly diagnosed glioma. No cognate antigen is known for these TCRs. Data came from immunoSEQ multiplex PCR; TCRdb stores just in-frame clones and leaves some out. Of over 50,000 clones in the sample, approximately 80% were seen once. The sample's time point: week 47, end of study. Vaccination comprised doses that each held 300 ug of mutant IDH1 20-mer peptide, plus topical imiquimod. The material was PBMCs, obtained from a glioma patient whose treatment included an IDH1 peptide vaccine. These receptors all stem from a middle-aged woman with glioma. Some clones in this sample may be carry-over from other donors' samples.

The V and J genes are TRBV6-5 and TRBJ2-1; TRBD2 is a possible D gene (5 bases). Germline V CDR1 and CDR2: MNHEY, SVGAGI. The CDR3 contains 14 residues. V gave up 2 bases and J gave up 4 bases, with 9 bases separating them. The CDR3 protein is CASSYGLAYNEQFF. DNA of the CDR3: TGTGCCAGCAGTTACGGTCTAGCTTACAATGAGCAGTTCTTC.

CDR3 region: CASSVHLGTPYEQYF. The CDR3 DNA sequence: TGTGCCAGCAGCGTACACCTGGGTACCCCCTACGAGCAGTACTTC. J is TRBJ2-7 and V is TRBV9; D not resolved. This CDR3 has 15 residues. The V gene's germline CDR1 is SGDLS and CDR2 YYNGEE. V was trimmed by 1 base and J by 2 bases, leaving 13 bases between them.

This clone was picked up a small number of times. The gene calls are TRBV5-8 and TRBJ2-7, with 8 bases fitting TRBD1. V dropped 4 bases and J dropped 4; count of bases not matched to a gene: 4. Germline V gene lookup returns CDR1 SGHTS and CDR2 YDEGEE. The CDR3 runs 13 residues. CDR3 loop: CASSRTGRYEQYF. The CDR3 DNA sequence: TGTGCCAGCAGCCGGACAGGGAGGTACGAGCAGTACTTC.

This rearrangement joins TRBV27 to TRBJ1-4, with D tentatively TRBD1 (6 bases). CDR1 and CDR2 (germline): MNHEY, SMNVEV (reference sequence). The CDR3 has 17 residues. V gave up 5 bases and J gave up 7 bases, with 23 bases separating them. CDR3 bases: TGTGCCAGCAGTCTCTCCTGGACAGACGGGGGGAGTGAAAAACTGTTTTTT. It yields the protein CASSLSWTDGGSEKLFF. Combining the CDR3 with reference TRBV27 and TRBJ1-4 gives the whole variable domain EAQVTQNPRYLITVTGKKLTVTCSQNMNHEYMSWYRQDPGLGLRQIYYSMNVEVTDKGDVPEGYKVSRKEKRNFPLILESPSPNQTSLYFCASSLSWTDGGSEKLFFGSGTQLSVL.

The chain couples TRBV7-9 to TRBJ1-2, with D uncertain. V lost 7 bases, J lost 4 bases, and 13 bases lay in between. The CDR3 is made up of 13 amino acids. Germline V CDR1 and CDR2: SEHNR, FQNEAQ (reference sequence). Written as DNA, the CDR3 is TGTGCCAGCATCGAGACTTTAACCTATGGCTACACCTTC. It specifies CASIETLTYGYTF.

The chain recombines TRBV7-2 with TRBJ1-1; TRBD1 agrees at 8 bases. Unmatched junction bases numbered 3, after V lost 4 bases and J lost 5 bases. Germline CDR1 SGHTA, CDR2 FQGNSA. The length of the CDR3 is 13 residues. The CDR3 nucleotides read TGTGCCAGCAGCTCTAGACAGGGGACTGAAGCTTTCTTT. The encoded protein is CASSSRQGTEAFF. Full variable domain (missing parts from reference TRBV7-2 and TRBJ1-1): GAGVSQSPSNKVTEKGKDVELRCDPISGHTALYWYRQSLGQGLEFLIYFQGNSAPDKSGLPSDRFSAERTGGSVSTLTIQRTQQEDSAVYLCASSSRQGTEAFFGQGTRLTVV.

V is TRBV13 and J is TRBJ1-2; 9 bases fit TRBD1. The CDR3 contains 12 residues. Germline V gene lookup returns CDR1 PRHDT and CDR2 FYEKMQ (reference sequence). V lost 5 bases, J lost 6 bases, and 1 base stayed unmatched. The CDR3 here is CASSRDRDGYTF. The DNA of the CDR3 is TGTGCCAGCAGCAGGGACAGGGATGGCTACACCTTC.

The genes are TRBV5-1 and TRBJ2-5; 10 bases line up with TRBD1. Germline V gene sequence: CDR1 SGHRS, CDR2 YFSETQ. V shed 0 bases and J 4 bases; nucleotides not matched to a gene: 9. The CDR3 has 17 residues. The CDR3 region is CASSLALTGGWGETQYF. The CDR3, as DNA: TGCGCCAGCAGCTTGGCCCTGACAGGGGGCTGGGGAGAGACCCAGTACTTC.

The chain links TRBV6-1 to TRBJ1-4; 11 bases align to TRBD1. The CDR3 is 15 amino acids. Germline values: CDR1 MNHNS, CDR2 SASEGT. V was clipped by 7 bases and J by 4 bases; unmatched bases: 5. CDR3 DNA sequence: TGTGCCAGCATCCGGACAGGGGGCCGTAATGAAAAACTGTTTTTT. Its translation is CASIRTGGRNEKLFF.

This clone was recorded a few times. The CDR3 sequence is CASSYGQGDQPQHF. For the CDR3, the DNA is TGTGCCAGCAGTTACGGACAGGGAGATCAGCCCCAGCATTTT. The V and J genes are TRBV6-5 and TRBJ1-5, with TRBD1 matching over 8 bases. Trimming removed 2 bases from V and 5 bases from J; junction bases left unmatched: 2. The CDR3 is 14 amino acids. Germline V lookup: CDR1 MNHEY, CDR2 SVGAGI.

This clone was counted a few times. The CDR3 DNA reads as TGCGCCAGCAGTGACAGGGGGGCCCAATCGCCCCTCCACTTT. It translates to CASSDRGAQSPLHF. J is TRBJ1-6 and V is TRBV10-2; 7 positions agree with TRBD1. The CDR3 length is 14 residues. In germline, CDR1 is WSHSY, CDR2 SAAADI. V trimming: 3 bases; J trimming: 13 bases; junction bases outside the gene matches: 9.

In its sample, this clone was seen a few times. CDR3 region: CASSQRDSSGSLAKNIQYF. In DNA, the CDR3 is TGTGCCAGCAGCCAAAGGGACTCTAGCGGTTCTCTAGCCAAAAACATTCAGTACTTC. V usage is TRBV4-2 and J usage is TRBJ2-4; TRBD2 matches at 7 bases. The V gene end was trimmed by 2 bases and the J gene end by 0 bases; junction bases not matched to a gene: 13. Germline values: CDR1 LGHNA, CDR2 YNFKEQ. This CDR3 has 19 amino acids.

CDR3 DNA sequence: TGTGCCAGTAGTACGACAGCCAATTCACCCCTCCACTTT. Translation: CASSTTANSPLHF. This chain uses TRBV19 with TRBJ1-6; tentative D call: TRBD1 (5 bases). Trimming cost V 4 bases and J 7 bases, with 8 bases left between them. Germline CDR1 and CDR2: LNHDA and SQIVND (reference sequence). This CDR3 has 13 amino acids.

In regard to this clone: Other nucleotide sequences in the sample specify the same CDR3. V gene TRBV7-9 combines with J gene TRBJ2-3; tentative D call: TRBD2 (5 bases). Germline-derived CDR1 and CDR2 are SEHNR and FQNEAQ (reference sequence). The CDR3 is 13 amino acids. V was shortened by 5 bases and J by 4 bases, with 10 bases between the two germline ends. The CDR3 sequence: CASSPRGPDTQYF. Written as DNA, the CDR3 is TGTGCCAGCAGCCCCCGAGGGCCAGATACGCAGTATTTT.

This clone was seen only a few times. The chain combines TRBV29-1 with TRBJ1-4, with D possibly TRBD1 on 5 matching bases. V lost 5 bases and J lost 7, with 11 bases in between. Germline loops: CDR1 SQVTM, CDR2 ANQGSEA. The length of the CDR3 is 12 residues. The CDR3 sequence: CSVRQGGEKLFF. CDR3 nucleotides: TGCAGCGTTCGGCAGGGAGGTGAAAAACTGTTTTTT.

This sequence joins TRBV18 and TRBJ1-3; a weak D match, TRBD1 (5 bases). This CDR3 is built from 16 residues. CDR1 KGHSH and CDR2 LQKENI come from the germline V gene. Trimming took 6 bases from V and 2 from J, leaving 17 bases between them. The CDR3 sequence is CASSPFGGAAGNTIYF. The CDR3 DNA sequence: TGTGCCAGCTCCCCCTTCGGGGGTGCCGCTGGAAACACCATATATTTT.

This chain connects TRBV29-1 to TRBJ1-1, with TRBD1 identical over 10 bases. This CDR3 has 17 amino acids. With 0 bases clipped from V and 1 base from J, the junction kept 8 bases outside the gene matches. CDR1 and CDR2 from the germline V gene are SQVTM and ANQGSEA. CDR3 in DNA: TGCAGCGTTGAAGATAGGGGGACAGGGGTGGGGAACACTGAAGCTTTCTTT. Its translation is CSVEDRGTGVGNTEAFF.

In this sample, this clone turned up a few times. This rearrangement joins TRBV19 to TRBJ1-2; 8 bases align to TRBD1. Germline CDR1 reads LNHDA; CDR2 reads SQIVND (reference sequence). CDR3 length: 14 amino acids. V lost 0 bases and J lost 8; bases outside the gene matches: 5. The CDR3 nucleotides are TGTGCCAGTAGTATAGAGCAGGGGGCGCGGGGCTACACCTTC. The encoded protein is CASSIEQGARGYTF. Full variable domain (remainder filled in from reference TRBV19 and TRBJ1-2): DGGITQSPKYLFRKEGQNVTLSCEQNLNHDAMYWYRQDPGQGLRLIYYSQIVNDFQKGDIAEGYSVSREKKESFPLTVTSAQKNPTAFYLCASSIEQGARGYTFGSGTRLTVV.

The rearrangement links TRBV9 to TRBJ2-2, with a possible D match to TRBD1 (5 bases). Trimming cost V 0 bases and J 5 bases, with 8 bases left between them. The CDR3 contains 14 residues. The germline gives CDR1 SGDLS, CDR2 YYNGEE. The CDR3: CASSVASGTGELFF. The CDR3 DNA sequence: TGTGCCAGCAGCGTAGCGTCAGGGACCGGGGAGCTGTTTTTT.

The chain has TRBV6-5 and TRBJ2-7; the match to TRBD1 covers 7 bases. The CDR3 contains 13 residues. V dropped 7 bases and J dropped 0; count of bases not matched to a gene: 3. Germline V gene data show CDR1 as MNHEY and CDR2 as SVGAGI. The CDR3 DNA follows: TGTGCCAGCAAGACAGGGAGCTCCTACGAGCAGTACTTC. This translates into CASKTGSSYEQYF.

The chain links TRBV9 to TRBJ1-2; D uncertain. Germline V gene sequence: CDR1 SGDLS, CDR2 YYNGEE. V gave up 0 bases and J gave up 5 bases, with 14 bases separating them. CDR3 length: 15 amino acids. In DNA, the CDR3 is TGTGCCAGCAGCGTAGGGGGAAGAGGAACGTATGGCTACACCTTC. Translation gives CASSVGGRGTYGYTF.

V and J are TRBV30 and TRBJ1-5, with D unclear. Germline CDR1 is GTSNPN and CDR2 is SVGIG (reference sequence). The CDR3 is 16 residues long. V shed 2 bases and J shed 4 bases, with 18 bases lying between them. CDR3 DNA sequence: TGTGCCTGGAGTAGACCGGGCCTTCCGTTTAATCAGCCCCAGCATTTT. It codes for CAWSRPGLPFNQPQHF.

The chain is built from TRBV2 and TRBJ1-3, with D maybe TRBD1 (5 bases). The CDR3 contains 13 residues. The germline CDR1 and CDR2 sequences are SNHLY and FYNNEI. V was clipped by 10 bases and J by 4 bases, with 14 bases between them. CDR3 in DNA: TGTGCCACGTACCAGGGAGAAGGAAACACCATATATTTT. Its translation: CATYQGEGNTIYF.

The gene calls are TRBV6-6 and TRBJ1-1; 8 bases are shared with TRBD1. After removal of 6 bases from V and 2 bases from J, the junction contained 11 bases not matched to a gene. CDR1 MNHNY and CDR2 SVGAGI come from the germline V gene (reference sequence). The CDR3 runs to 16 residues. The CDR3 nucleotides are TGTGCCAGCAGCACCATTGAGACAGGGGTAAACACTGAAGCTTTCTTT. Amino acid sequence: CASSTIETGVNTEAFF.

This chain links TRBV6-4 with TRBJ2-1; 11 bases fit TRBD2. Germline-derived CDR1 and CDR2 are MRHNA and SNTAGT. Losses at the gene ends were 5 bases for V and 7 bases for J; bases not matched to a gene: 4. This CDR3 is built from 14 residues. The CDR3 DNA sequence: TGTGCCAGCAGTATAGCGGGAGGGCGAAATGAGCAGTTCTTC. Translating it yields CASSIAGGRNEQFF.